This TCR beta chain was documented in a study of vaccination and CD4 T cells after COVID-19. Across the whole study: Control cultures used a CEFX viral epitope pool, an HIV-1 Nef peptide pool, or no peptide.

This clonotype was counted a few times. As yet, its antigen is unknown. The V gene lost 3 bases and the J gene lost 2 bases, with 7 bases spanning the gap. The CDR3 extends over 14 amino acids. Germline CDR1 and CDR2: SNHLY and FYNNEI. The treatment here: approximately nine-day PBMC culture with coronavirus spike peptide pools or control peptides (ViraFEST assay). At the Johns Hopkins FTIC core, DNA taken from cultured CD4+ T cells was sequenced by way of the Oncomine TCR Beta short-read assay. TCRdb analysed the PCR reads with MiXCR anew, one entry per CDR3 protein. The profile shows about 19,000 distinct CDR3 sequences, 56% of them singletons. Whole-study results and caveats: Counts of SARS-CoV-2-reactive clonotypes had a median that went from approximately 23 to 38, a nonsignificant change.

The chain uses TRBV2 and TRBJ2-2; D is undetermined. The sequence came from a human donor who had recovered from COVID-19. Input material: CD4+ T cells from blood, cultured in vitro. The CDR3 protein is CASSEGSNTGELFF. The CDR3 DNA reads TGTGCCAGCAGTGAGGGCAGTAACACCGGGGAGCTGTTTTTT.